A selection of T cell receptor beta chains follows, all from one sample in a study of T and B cells in COVID-19 patients. A single record per CDR3 protein comes from TCRdb applying MiXCR to the multiplex PCR reads. This sample yields about 1,500 distinct CDR3 sequences, of which about 26% are seen a single time; 60% to 80% belongs to the top ten. The source material was blood. The receptors were sampled from a human donor with active COVID-19. The CDR3 runs from the conserved cysteine through the conserved F or W. A D gene is named only where the DNA matches it firmly. Clone size is stated in some rows and not others, as once, few, many or a class when expanded.

18	-	TRBV12-3/TRBV12-4	TRBJ2-2	few	CASSPGRGRGSQTGELFF	TGTGCCAGCAGTCCGGGCCGGGGTCGAGGGAGTCAGACCGGGGAGCTGTTTTTT
14	TRBD1	TRBV15	TRBJ1-4	medium-sized	CATSLGQGEEKLFF	TGTGCCACCAGCCTCGGACAGGGGGAAGAAAAACTGTTTTTT
16	TRBD2	TRBV6-2/TRBV6-3	TRBJ2-5	few	CASSPTSGRPQETQYF	TGTGCCAGCAGTCCCACTAGCGGGAGGCCACAAGAGACCCAGTACTTC
15	-	TRBV27	TRBJ2-3	large	CASSLGRARGDTQYF	TGTGCCAGCAGTTTAGGACGGGCGAGGGGAGATACGCAGTATTTT
15	TRBD1	TRBV19	TRBJ2-3	medium-sized	CASRSPGQGIDTQYF	TGTGCCAGTCGTAGCCCGGGACAGGGAATAGATACGCAGTATTTT
15	-	TRBV11-2	TRBJ2-3	-	CASSSYRTGTDTQYF	TGTGCCAGCAGCTCTTACCGGACAGGCACAGATACGCAGTATTTT
16	-	TRBV7-2	TRBJ2-1	-	CASSFTRATSYNEQFF	TGTGCCAGCAGTTTTACCCGGGCCACCTCCTACAATGAGCAGTTCTTC
13	-	TRBV7-2	TRBJ2-1	-	CASSRTTSNEQFF	TGTGCCAGCAGCCGTACAACCAGTAATGAGCAGTTCTTC
18	TRBD2	TRBV5-5	TRBJ2-1	few	CASSLVVAGLVSSDEQFF	TGTGCCAGCAGCTTGGTTGTGGCTGGACTAGTCAGCTCCGATGAGCAGTTCTTC
19	-	TRBV5-1	TRBJ2-6	-	CASSDSGTSQISGANVLTF	TGCGCCAGCAGCGATTCCGGGACATCCCAGATCTCTGGGGCCAACGTCCTGACTTTC
16	TRBD1	TRBV15	TRBJ2-1	medium-sized	CATSREGQGIHNEQFF	TGTGCCACCAGCAGAGAGGGACAGGGTATCCACAATGAGCAGTTCTTC
13	TRBD1	TRBV4-3	TRBJ2-7	large	CASSQRTGREQYF	TGCGCCAGCAGCCAGAGGACAGGGCGCGAGCAGTACTTC
16	TRBD2	TRBV12-3/TRBV12-4	TRBJ2-2	once	CASSPGLAGGNGELFF	TGTGCCAGCAGCCCCGGACTAGCGGGAGGGAACGGGGAGCTGTTTTTT
14	TRBD1	TRBV6-5	TRBJ2-7	few	CASKPDRATYEQYF	TGTGCCAGCAAGCCCGACAGGGCGACCTACGAGCAGTACTTC
15	TRBD1	TRBV12-3/TRBV12-4	TRBJ2-1	-	CASGRTGAGGNEQFF	TGTGCTAGTGGTCGGACAGGGGCCGGGGGCAATGAGCAGTTCTTC
11	-	TRBV6-5	TRBJ1-2	-	CVTGGDYGYTF	TGTGTGACGGGGGGAGACTATGGCTACACCTTC
12	TRBD1	TRBV29-1	TRBJ2-7	-	CSVSTGGYEQYF	TGCAGCGTATCGACAGGGGGCTACGAGCAGTACTTC
15	-	TRBV7-6	TRBJ2-7	few	CASSLGGGASYEQYF	TGTGCCAGCAGCTTAGGTGGAGGGGCCTCCTACGAGCAGTACTTC
12	-	TRBV7-9	TRBJ2-1	medium-sized	CASSEGWDEQFF	TGTGCCAGCAGCGAGGGGTGGGATGAGCAGTTCTTC
16	-	TRBV6-5	TRBJ2-3	-	CASSDSSGRNTDTQYF	TGTGCCAGCAGTGACTCGAGCGGAAGGAACACAGATACGCAGTATTTT
13	-	TRBV6-5	TRBJ2-5	-	CASSYSGGETQYF	TGTGCCAGCAGTTACTCTGGGGGGGAGACCCAGTACTTC